This T cell receptor beta chain was recovered during a study of response to subunit inactivated influenza vaccine. TCRdb re-derived calls from the RT-PCR reads in MiXCR, one entry per CDR3 protein. The data show a few hundred thousand distinct CDR3 sequences, with approximately 9.9% seen just once and 9.5% to 15% held by the top ten. This clonotype was seen only a few times. Germline-derived CDR1 and CDR2 are DFQATT and SNEGSKA (reference sequence). Between the trimmed V and J ends, which lost 0 bases and 2 bases, there was a span of 9 bases. This CDR3 spans 14 amino acids. The V gene is TRBV20-1, the J gene TRBJ2-3; D unresolved. This TCR was recovered from a man in his forties or fifties who received an inactivated influenza vaccine. The source was PBMCs from blood, collected about 6 weeks after vaccination. In DNA form, the CDR3 reads TGCAGTGCTAGAGATAGGCCCTACACAGATACGCAGTATTTT. As protein: CSARDRPYTDTQYF.